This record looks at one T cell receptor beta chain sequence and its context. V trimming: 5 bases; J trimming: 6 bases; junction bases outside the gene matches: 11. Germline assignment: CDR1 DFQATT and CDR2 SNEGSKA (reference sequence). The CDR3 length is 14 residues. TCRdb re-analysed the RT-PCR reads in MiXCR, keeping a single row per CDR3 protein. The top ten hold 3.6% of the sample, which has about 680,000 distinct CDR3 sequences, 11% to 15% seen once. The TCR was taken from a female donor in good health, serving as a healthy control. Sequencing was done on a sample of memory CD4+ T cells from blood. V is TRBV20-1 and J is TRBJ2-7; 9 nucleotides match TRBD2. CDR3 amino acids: CSAESPGTSLEQYF. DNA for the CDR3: TGCAGTGCTGAATCCCCCGGGACTAGCCTCGAGCAGTACTTC.